Below, one T cell receptor beta chain is given with its context. The data were obtained in a study of PD-1 blockade in classical Hodgkin lymphoma. Every patient was affected by relapse after autologous stem cell transplantation, while exposure to brentuximab vedotin was not uniform. Clones were read by immunoSEQ multiplex PCR, and TCRdb kept only the in-frame ones, dropping some. Here the sample spans 30,000 to 40,000 clones, over 65% being singletons. This TCR derives from a human donor with classical Hodgkin lymphoma. The source material was peripheral blood mononuclear cells (PBMCs), sampled before the second cycle of nivolumab.

CDR3 amino acids: CASSLRDGYGYTF. CDR3 coding DNA: TGTGCCAGCAGCCTCCGGGACGGCTATGGCTACACCTTC. The V gene is TRBV27, the J gene TRBJ1-2; the D gene is possibly TRBD1 (5 bases). This CDR3 contains 13 residues. Per the germline V gene, CDR1 is MNHEY and CDR2 is SMNVEV (reference sequence). V lost 6 bases and J lost 4, with 12 bases in between.